Listed below are T cell receptor beta chains from one sample, sequenced in a study of blood T cells in healthy people across ages. TCRdb processed the 5' RACE reads anew with MiXCR; each CDR3 protein has one entry. The sample has over a million distinct CDR3 sequences, 20% to 25% seen once. Separately, the same data were catalogued under a study of T cells of mothers and their children.

The source material was blood. These receptors were collected from a girl aged 2-10 years in good health. CDR3s include the opening cysteine and the closing phenylalanine or tryptophan. A D gene is named only where the DNA matches it firmly. Clone size is given for some rows only: seen once, a few or many times, or a class if the clone is expanded.

v_gene,j_gene,abundance,d_gene,CDR3aa,CDR3nt
TRBV4-1,TRBJ1-2,-,-,CASSQAITESYGYTF,TGCGCCAGCAGCCAAGCGATAACAGAATCCTATGGCTACACCTTC
TRBV6-1,TRBJ2-5,few,-,CASSDPVPGRTQYF,TGTGCCAGCAGTGACCCTGTGCCGGGACGGACCCAGTACTTC
TRBV11-2,TRBJ2-1,few,TRBD2,CASSFWTSGNNEQFF,TGTGCCAGCAGCTTTTGGACTAGCGGAAACAATGAGCAGTTCTTC
TRBV27,TRBJ1-4,-,-,CASSLRQSATNEKLFF,TGTGCCAGCAGTTTGAGGCAGTCAGCAACTAATGAAAAACTGTTTTTT
TRBV5-1,TRBJ1-1,-,TRBD1,CASSLTEGQGIEAFF,TGCGCCAGCAGCTTGACCGAGGGACAGGGGATTGAAGCTTTCTTT
TRBV6-1,TRBJ1-4,few,-,CASIRVSRVIGPNEKLFF,TGTGCCAGCATAAGAGTTAGTCGGGTGATAGGTCCTAATGAAAAACTGTTTTTT
TRBV25-1,TRBJ1-1,-,-,CASNTQGPAFF,TGTGCCAGCAACACACAGGGTCCAGCTTTCTTT
TRBV24-1,TRBJ2-2,few,-,CATSASLDRPTGELFF,TGTGCCACCAGTGCCTCACTCGACAGGCCCACCGGGGAGCTGTTTTTT
TRBV27,TRBJ2-7,few,-,CASSPQNSPDEQYF,TGTGCCAGCAGTCCCCAAAACAGCCCCGACGAGCAGTACTTC
TRBV5-1,TRBJ2-1,many,-,CASSLAGAKNEQFF,TGCGCCAGCAGCTTGGCGGGAGCTAAGAATGAGCAGTTCTTC
TRBV28,TRBJ2-5,few,-,CASSPIRVQETQYF,TGTGCCAGCTCCCCTATCCGGGTCCAAGAGACCCAGTACTTC
TRBV29-1,TRBJ2-1,few,-,CSGWTIGGSYNEQFF,TGCAGCGGCTGGACTATCGGCGGTTCCTACAATGAGCAGTTCTTC
TRBV12-3/TRBV12-4,TRBJ1-4,-,-,CASSLDRGRREEKLFF,TGTGCCAGCAGTTTAGACCGGGGCAGGCGAGAGGAAAAACTGTTTTTT
TRBV6-1,TRBJ1-2,few,-,CASSEAGGVGHDGYTF,TGTGCCAGCAGTGAAGCGGGAGGGGTAGGACACGATGGCTACACCTTC
TRBV10-3,TRBJ2-3,few,TRBD2,CATTPGLALGDTQYF,TGTGCCACCACACCCGGACTAGCATTAGGAGATACGCAGTATTTT
TRBV11-2,TRBJ1-1,-,-,CASTLGDAEAFF,TGTGCCAGCACCCTTGGGGACGCCGAAGCTTTCTTT
TRBV10-3,TRBJ1-4,few,TRBD1,CAIAGTALEKLFF,TGTGCCATCGCCGGGACAGCGCTTGAAAAACTGTTTTTT
TRBV29-1,TRBJ2-5,-,-,CSVEISRARVVETQYF,TGCAGCGTTGAAATATCAAGGGCGAGAGTGGTCGAGACCCAGTACTTC
TRBV7-9,TRBJ1-5,-,-,CASNQVTGGGNQPQHF,TGTGCCAGCAACCAGGTCACCGGTGGGGGGAATCAGCCCCAGCATTTT
TRBV6-5,TRBJ2-7,few,-,CASSYSGYTYEQYF,TGTGCCAGCAGTTACTCCGGATATACCTACGAGCAGTACTTC
TRBV28,TRBJ2-1,few,TRBD1,CASSSQGTGGYNEQFF,TGTGCCAGCAGTTCGCAGGGGACAGGGGGTTACAATGAGCAGTTCTTC
TRBV5-1,TRBJ2-5,few,-,CASSLEAGQSGGTQYF,TGCGCCAGCAGCTTGGAAGCGGGACAGAGCGGAGGGACCCAGTACTTC
TRBV28,TRBJ2-7,-,TRBD2,CASSEPGLAGVSRYEQYF,TGTGCCAGCAGCGAGCCGGGACTAGCGGGAGTGTCGAGGTACGAGCAGTACTTC
TRBV6-1,TRBJ1-2,-,-,CASSAQWTVTTFYGYTF,TGTGCCAGCAGTGCACAGTGGACGGTAACGACCTTCTATGGCTACACCTTC
TRBV24-1,TRBJ1-2,once,-,CATSDPRGRHGYTF,TGTGCCACCAGTGATCCCCGTGGGAGGCATGGCTACACCTTC
TRBV20-1,TRBJ2-1,-,-,CSASRDRSSYNEQFF,TGCAGTGCTAGTAGGGACCGTAGCTCCTACAATGAGCAGTTCTTC
TRBV3-1,TRBJ2-3,few,-,CASSHWTDTDTQYF,TGTGCCAGCAGCCATTGGACAGACACAGATACGCAGTATTTT
TRBV6-2/TRBV6-3,TRBJ2-5,few,TRBD2,CASRTMVAGGQVLETQYF,TGTGCCAGCAGAACGATGGTAGCGGGGGGGCAGGTGCTGGAGACCCAGTACTTC
TRBV2,TRBJ2-5,-,-,CASSELGPETQYF,TGTGCCAGCAGTGAACTAGGGCCGGAGACCCAGTACTTC
TRBV6-6,TRBJ1-6,-,-,CASNPRGANSPLHF,TGTGCCAGCAATCCCCGGGGCGCAAATTCACCCCTCCACTTT
TRBV20-1,TRBJ2-5,few,-,CSARVGPLQETQYF,TGCAGTGCTAGAGTAGGGCCACTTCAAGAGACCCAGTACTTC
TRBV7-9,TRBJ2-7,few,TRBD1,CASSTLTGMNEQYF,TGTGCCAGCAGCACCCTGACAGGGATGAACGAGCAGTACTTC
TRBV6-1,TRBJ2-1,few,TRBD2,CASTILAGGNEQFF,TGTGCCAGCACAATACTAGCGGGAGGCAATGAGCAGTTCTTC
TRBV24-1,TRBJ2-1,-,-,CATTGSTYNEQFF,TGTGCCACCACGGGGAGTACATACAATGAGCAGTTCTTC
TRBV28,TRBJ2-1,-,TRBD1,CASSPRDRVRDEQFF,TGTGCCAGCAGCCCCCGGGACAGGGTAAGGGATGAGCAGTTCTTC
TRBV7-9,TRBJ1-2,-,-,CASSYTQGANYGYTF,TGTGCCAGCAGCTATACCCAGGGCGCTAACTATGGCTACACCTTC
TRBV6-2/TRBV6-3,TRBJ1-5,many,-,CASTDSHNQPQHF,TGTGCCAGCACGGACAGCCACAATCAGCCCCAGCATTTT
TRBV29-1,TRBJ2-5,-,-,CSVFTRTETQYF,TGCAGCGTTTTTACACGGACGGAGACCCAGTACTTC
TRBV7-9,TRBJ2-5,few,TRBD2,CASSWWASGAGGTQYF,TGTGCCAGCAGTTGGTGGGCTAGCGGGGCCGGCGGGACCCAGTACTTC
TRBV6-5,TRBJ1-2,-,-,CASSYQSTGHPYGYTF,TGTGCCAGCAGTTACCAATCAACCGGGCACCCGTATGGCTACACCTTC
TRBV12-3/TRBV12-4,TRBJ2-5,-,TRBD1,CASSWGQVQETQYF,TGTGCCAGCAGTTGGGGACAGGTCCAAGAGACCCAGTACTTC
TRBV9,TRBJ2-7,few,TRBD1,CASSSTGDFRSYEQYF,TGTGCCAGCAGCTCGACAGGGGATTTTCGTTCCTACGAGCAGTACTTC
TRBV12-3/TRBV12-4,TRBJ2-1,-,-,CASRDTLPNEQFF,TGTGCCAGTCGGGACACACTCCCCAATGAGCAGTTCTTC
TRBV12-3/TRBV12-4,TRBJ1-1,few,-,CASSSLGEGVGTEAFF,TGTGCCAGCAGTTCTCTTGGGGAAGGCGTGGGCACTGAAGCTTTCTTT
TRBV19,TRBJ2-7,few,-,CASSIGLVQGEQYF,TGTGCCAGTAGTATCGGGCTAGTTCAGGGCGAGCAGTACTTC
TRBV5-5,TRBJ2-1,few,-,CASSPRPVAERNEQFF,TGTGCCAGCAGCCCCCGCCCGGTAGCGGAAAGGAATGAGCAGTTCTTC
TRBV10-1,TRBJ2-2,few,-,CASSESRSTYTGELFF,TGCGCCAGCAGTGAGTCTCGGAGTACTTACACCGGGGAGCTGTTTTTT
TRBV7-2,TRBJ1-1,few,-,CASSFSQGEAFF,TGTGCCAGCAGCTTCTCTCAGGGTGAAGCTTTCTTT
TRBV4-2,TRBJ2-7,few,TRBD2,CASSQDLWVRGRWGEQYF,TGTGCCAGCAGCCAAGATCTTTGGGTTCGCGGGAGATGGGGCGAGCAGTACTTC
TRBV28,TRBJ1-6,few,TRBD1,CASSLLDRKNSPLHF,TGTGCCAGCAGTTTATTGGACAGGAAGAATTCACCCCTCCACTTT
TRBV5-1,TRBJ2-5,few,TRBD2,CASSSRGSGRAETQYF,TGCGCCAGCAGCTCACGTGGGAGCGGGAGGGCAGAGACCCAGTACTTC
TRBV11-2,TRBJ2-5,-,-,CASSSPRDKYF,TGTGCCAGCAGCTCCCCCCGGGATAAGTACTTC
TRBV18,TRBJ2-7,-,TRBD1,CASSVPGQGHHSYEQYF,TGTGCCAGCTCGGTCCCGGGACAGGGGCACCATTCCTACGAGCAGTACTTC